This TCR beta chain originates from a study of T cell clonality in common variable immunodeficiency. Germline V gives CDR1 WNHNN, CDR2 SYGVQD (reference sequence). The CDR3 extends over 17 amino acids. The ends were cut back, 3 bases at V and 1 base at J, with 19 bases in the middle. Using immunoSEQ multiplex PCR, the repertoire was profiled, and TCRdb retains in-frame clones only, with some absent. Singletons are absent from the sample, which has more than 65,000 clones. This clone was seen repeatedly, ten times or more. The CDR3 end is not reached by the read, which stops 3 residues before it; the germline J gene fills it in.

The rearrangement uses TRBV10-1 and TRBJ2-7; the D gene is possibly TRBD2 (6 bases). Input material: peripheral blood mononuclear cells. The sequence derives from a person aged 18 to 75 in good health. The part of the CDR3 DNA that was read is TGCGCCAGCAGTGACGACACTAATCCGGGACTTTCCTACGAG. Protein sequence: CASSDDTNPGLSYE. The whole CDR3 sequence reads CASSDDTNPGLSYEQYF.